This T cell receptor beta chain was sequenced during a study of T-cell memory formation after mild COVID-19. Notes on the study in general: Mostly located in CM and EM were contracting CD4+ clones, with contracting CD8+ clones located in EMRA.

This clonotype was found a few times. Its target is unknown. Per germline, CDR1 SGHRS and CDR2 YFSETQ. The CDR3 runs to 15 residues. V was cut by 0 bases and J by 8 bases, with 14 bases left in between. 5'RACE primed at constant segments yielded TCR alpha and TCR beta cDNA libraries bearing sample barcodes and UMIs. One entry per CDR3 protein results from TCRdb running MiXCR on the 5' RACE reads. The sample shows 180,000 or so distinct CDR3 sequences, more than 9% of them seen only once. The rearrangement joins TRBV5-1 to TRBJ1-4; tentatively, D is TRBD1 (5 bases). The receptor comes from a man aged 18 to 29 who had mild COVID-19 (a few samples of this study predate the infection). Cell type and time point are not known. Material: PBMCs or a T cell subset sorted from them (not recorded which). Here the CDR3 DNA reads TGCGCCAGCAGCTTGGACGGACAATCGGAGGAAAAACTGTTTTTT. Translation gives CASSLDGQSEEKLFF.